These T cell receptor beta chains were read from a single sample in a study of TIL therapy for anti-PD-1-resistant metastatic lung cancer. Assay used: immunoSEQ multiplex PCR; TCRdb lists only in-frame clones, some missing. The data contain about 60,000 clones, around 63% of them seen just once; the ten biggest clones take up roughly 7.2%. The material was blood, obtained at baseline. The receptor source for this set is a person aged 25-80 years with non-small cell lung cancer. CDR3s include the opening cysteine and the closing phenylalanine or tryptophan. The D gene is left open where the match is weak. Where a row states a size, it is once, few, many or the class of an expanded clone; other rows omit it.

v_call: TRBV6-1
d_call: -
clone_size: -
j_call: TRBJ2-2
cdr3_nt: TGTGCCAGCACCCTCCAGCGGAGGAACACCGGGGAGCTGTTTTTT
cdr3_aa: CASTLQRRNTGELFF

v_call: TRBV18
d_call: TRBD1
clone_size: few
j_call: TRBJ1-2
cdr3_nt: TGTGCCAGCTCACCCACTACGGGACAGGGACCTTATGGCTACACCTTC
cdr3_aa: CASSPTTGQGPYGYTF

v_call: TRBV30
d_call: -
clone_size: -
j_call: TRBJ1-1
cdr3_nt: TGTGCCTGGAGCACAGGGCTGGGCACTGAAGCTTTCTTT
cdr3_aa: CAWSTGLGTEAFF

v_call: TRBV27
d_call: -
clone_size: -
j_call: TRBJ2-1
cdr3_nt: TGTGCCAGCAGTTGGGCTGCCCCGTTCGATGAGCAGTTCTTC
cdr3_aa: CASSWAAPFDEQFF

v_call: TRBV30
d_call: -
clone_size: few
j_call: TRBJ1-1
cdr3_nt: TGTGCCTGGAGTGTTGGCAGGGGAAATGAAGCTTTCTTT
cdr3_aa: CAWSVGRGNEAFF

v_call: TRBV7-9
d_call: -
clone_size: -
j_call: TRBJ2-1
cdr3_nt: TGTGCCAGCAGCATAAGTGTTCTAGGTAATGAGCAGTTCTTC
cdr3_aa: CASSISVLGNEQFF

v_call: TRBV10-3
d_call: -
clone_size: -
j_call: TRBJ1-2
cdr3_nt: TGTGCCATCAGTGATACCAAGACGGGGGCGGCCTATGGCTACACCTTC
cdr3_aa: CAISDTKTGAAYGYTF

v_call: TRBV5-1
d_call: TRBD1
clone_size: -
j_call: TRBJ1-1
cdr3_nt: TGCGCCAGCAAGGGACAGCCGAACACTGAAGCTTTCTTT
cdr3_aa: CASKGQPNTEAFF

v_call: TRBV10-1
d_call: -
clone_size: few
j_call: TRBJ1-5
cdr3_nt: TGCGCCAGCAGTCAAGACCGCCTGGGGCCCCAGCATTTT
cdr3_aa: CASSQDRLGPQHF

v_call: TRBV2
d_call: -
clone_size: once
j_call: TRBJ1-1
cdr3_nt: TGTGCCAGCAGTGAAGGAGAAGGGGGTGAAGCTTTCTTT
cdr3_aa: CASSEGEGGEAFF

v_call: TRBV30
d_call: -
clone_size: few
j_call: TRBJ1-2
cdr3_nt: TGTGCCTGGAGTGGGGCGGAGACGGACTATGGCTACACCTTC
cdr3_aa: CAWSGAETDYGYTF